This passage covers 25 T cell receptor beta chains from one sample sequenced in a study of radiotherapy plus CTLA-4 blockade in lung cancer. The repertoire was sequenced with immunoSEQ multiplex PCR; TCRdb's copy has only in-frame clones and lacks some. The table records 81,000 or so clones, around 81% of them present only once. The sequences come from peripheral blood, collected from a patient treated with radiotherapy plus ipilimumab. The source is a human donor with non-small cell lung cancer that progressed on radiotherapy plus ipilimumab.

The chain combines TRBV18 with TRBJ1-2; 9 nucleotides agree with TRBD1. With V trimmed by 3 bases and J by 7 bases, 15 bases remained unmatched. The CDR3 covers 17 residues. Germline assignment: CDR1 KGHSH and CDR2 LQKENI. The CDR3 DNA reads as TGTGCCAGCTCACCTCCGGGACAGGGCGACCTGAGCGGTGGCTACACCTTC. This gives the protein CASSPPGQGDLSGGYTF.

The chain employs TRBV27 and TRBJ2-1; 11 bases are shared with TRBD1. CDR1 is MNHEY and CDR2 is SMNVEV in the germline V gene (reference sequence). The CDR3 consists of 15 residues. V lost 5 bases, J lost 6 bases, and 6 bases stayed unmatched. The CDR3 loop is CASSPGQGALNEQFF. Here the CDR3 DNA reads TGTGCCAGCAGTCCCGGACAGGGGGCGCTCAATGAGCAGTTCTTC.

On this clone itself: This CDR3 is missing its conserved last phenylalanine or tryptophan, likely due to a read error. V usage is TRBV29-1 and J usage is TRBJ1-2; no reliable D call. The CDR3 has 13 amino acids. CDR1 is SQVTM and CDR2 is ANQGSEA in the germline V gene. V lost 6 bases and J 2 bases, leaving 13 bases between the germline ends. In nucleotides, the CDR3 is TGCAGCGTAGTAACTGGCCAGAACTATGGCTACACCCTC. Translated: CSVVTGQNYGYTL.

This clone was seen more than once but under ten times. The chain has TRBV7-2 and TRBJ1-5; D ambiguous. The V gene's germline CDR1 is SGHTA and CDR2 FQGNSA. V was pared by 5 bases and J by 11 bases, with 16 bases between. The CDR3 is made up of 13 amino acids. The CDR3 nucleotides read TGTGCCAGCAGCCTCGAGATGGCTCGTGCCCAGCATTTT. Residues: CASSLEMARAQHF.

This clone was seen a few times. The genes are TRBV7-8 and TRBJ1-4, with D hard to call. CDR3 length equals 17 residues. CDR1 is SGHVS, CDR2 FQNEAQ, per germline. Trimming cost V 1 base and J 4 bases, with 16 bases left between them. DNA for the CDR3: TGTGCCAGCAGCTTAGTTTCTGGCGGTATGGGTAATGAAAAACTGTTTTTT. It is translated as CASSLVSGGMGNEKLFF.

The chain employs TRBV30 and TRBJ1-3; D ambiguous. CDR3 length: 15 residues. The ends were cut back, 2 bases at V and 0 bases at J, with 11 bases in the middle. Germline assignment: CDR1 GTSNPN and CDR2 SVGIG (reference sequence). The CDR3 sequence: CAWSSTSFSGNTIYF. The CDR3 bases are TGTGCCTGGAGTAGTACATCTTTCTCTGGAAACACCATATATTTT.

The chain joins TRBV2 to TRBJ1-5, with D hard to call. This CDR3 is built from 14 residues. V was clipped by 9 bases and J by 7 bases, with 19 bases between them. The germline V gene has CDR1 SNHLY and CDR2 FYNNEI. The CDR3 sequence: CASNSDSKAQPQHF. The CDR3 DNA follows: TGTGCCAGTAATTCGGATTCAAAGGCACAGCCCCAGCATTTT.

The chain carries TRBV27 and TRBJ1-1; 9 bases agree with TRBD1. CDR3 length equals 15 residues. Germline V gene data show CDR1 as MNHEY and CDR2 as SMNVEV (reference sequence). V gave up 5 bases and J gave up 5 bases; unmatched junction bases: 9. CDR3 amino acids: CASSPGTGTETEAFF. In DNA, the CDR3 is TGTGCCAGCAGTCCAGGGACAGGGACGGAGACTGAAGCTTTCTTT.

The chain employs TRBV5-8 and TRBJ2-1; 15 bases are shared with TRBD2. V shed 4 bases, J shed 11 bases, and the junction held 10 bases outside the gene matches. CDR1 is SGHTS, CDR2 YDEGEE, per germline. The CDR3 runs to 16 residues. The DNA of the CDR3 is TGTGCCAGCAGCCTCGACTGGGGACTAGCGGGGGGTAAGCAGTTCTTC. Residues: CASSLDWGLAGGKQFF.

The chain uses TRBV30 and TRBJ2-2; 8 bases align to TRBD1. With V trimmed by 4 bases and J by 3 bases, 7 bases remained unmatched. The V gene's germline CDR1 is GTSNPN and CDR2 SVGIG (reference sequence). CDR3 size: 15 residues. The CDR3 loop reads CAWKTGAYYTGELFF. The CDR3 DNA reads TGTGCCTGGAAGACAGGGGCATACTACACCGGGGAGCTGTTTTTT.

The J gene is TRBJ2-2, the V gene TRBV28, with D tentatively TRBD1 or TRBD2 (5 bases each). This CDR3 contains 15 residues. Germline V lookup: CDR1 MDHEN, CDR2 SYDVKM. Trimming took off 2 bases at V and 5 bases at J, with 12 bases between the two ends. The CDR3 nucleotides read TGTGCCAGCAGTTTACGTGGGGGTCTTACCGGGGAGCTGTTTTTT. This translates into CASSLRGGLTGELFF.

The genes are TRBV2 and TRBJ2-7, with TRBD2 as a possible D gene (7 bases). Germline assignment: CDR1 SNHLY and CDR2 FYNNEI. The CDR3 consists of 16 residues. V was cut by 4 bases and J by 6 bases, with 22 bases left in between. CDR3 nucleotide sequence: TGTGCCAGCAGTGTTCGGGGCGGGGGCGCTTCGGCCGAGCAGTACTTC. It codes for CASSVRGGGASAEQYF. Full variable domain (remainder filled in from reference TRBV2 and TRBJ2-7): EPEVTQTPSHQVTQMGQEVILRCVPISNHLYFYWYRQILGQKVEFLVSFYNNEISEKSEIFDDQFSVERPDGSNFTLKIRSTKLEDSAMYFCASSVRGGGASAEQYFGPGTRLTVT.

V is TRBV19 and J is TRBJ2-3, with TRBD1 matching over 7 bases. The CDR3 is made up of 15 amino acids. J was trimmed by 4 bases and V by 8 bases; bases with no gene match: 12. Looked up from germline, CDR1 is LNHDA and CDR2 is SQIVND (reference sequence). The CDR3 loop is CASSRQGARADTQYF. CDR3 nucleotide sequence: TGTGCCAGTTCCCGACAGGGAGCCAGGGCAGATACGCAGTATTTT.

The V call is TRBV5-4, the J call TRBJ2-4, with 7 nucleotides matching TRBD1. With 2 bases clipped from V and 1 base from J, the junction kept 0 bases outside the gene matches. Looked up from germline, CDR1 is SGHNT and CDR2 is YYREEE (reference sequence). This CDR3 has 14 amino acids. CDR3 loop: CASSLQGAKNIQYF. The CDR3 DNA reads as TGTGCCAGCAGCTTACAGGGGGCCAAAAACATTCAGTACTTC.

The chain has TRBV5-6 and TRBJ2-7, with TRBD2 matching over 7 bases. The CDR3 runs 15 residues. Germline trimming cut 1 base from V and 1 base from J; bases unmatched to any gene: 5. CDR1 SGHDT and CDR2 YYEEEE come from the germline V gene. CDR3 residues: CASSLFASGSYEQYF. The CDR3 region has the DNA TGTGCCAGCAGCTTGTTCGCTAGCGGTTCCTACGAGCAGTACTTC.

The chain joins TRBV6-1 to TRBJ2-5, with 9 bases matching TRBD2. The germline gives CDR1 MNHNS, CDR2 SASEGT. The CDR3 covers 15 residues. V shed 2 bases and J 5 bases; nucleotides not matched to a gene: 6. CDR3 loop: CASSETAGGRETQYF. CDR3 bases: TGTGCCAGCAGTGAAACCGCGGGGGGGCGTGAGACCCAGTACTTC.

This clone is termed medium-sized. The V and J genes are TRBV2 and TRBJ1-1; D is ambiguous. This CDR3 has 11 amino acids. The germline V and J ends were trimmed by 1 base and 8 bases, with 5 bases remaining between them. Germline CDR1 and CDR2: SNHLY and FYNNEI. The chain's CDR3 is CASSEGLEAFF. In nucleotides, the CDR3 is TGTGCCAGCAGTGAAGGCTTGGAAGCTTTCTTT.

The chain uses TRBV6-5 and TRBJ1-2; 8 nucleotides agree with TRBD1. Per the germline V gene, CDR1 is MNHEY and CDR2 is SVGAGI. The junction had 3 bases not matched to a gene; V was cut back by 7 bases and J by 2 bases. The CDR3 has 13 amino acids. The CDR3 DNA follows: TGTGCCAGCAAGTGGACAGGGAACTATGGCTACACCTTC. Translation: CASKWTGNYGYTF.

The chain carries TRBV5-6 and TRBJ2-2; D uncertain. V was pared by 4 bases and J by 7 bases, with 17 bases between. Germline-derived CDR1 and CDR2 are SGHDT and YYEEEE. There are 15 residues in the CDR3. This CDR3 reads CASSLGGPTSGELFF. In DNA form, the CDR3 reads TGTGCCAGCAGCCTTGGCGGCCCAACAAGCGGGGAGCTGTTTTTT.

The V and J genes are TRBV5-1 and TRBJ2-2, with 8 positions matching TRBD2. Germline CDR1 and CDR2: SGHRS and YFSETQ. The CDR3 sequence is 16 residues long. Germline trimming cut 0 bases from V and 1 base from J; bases unmatched to any gene: 2. The CDR3 region is CASSLGGGLNTGELFF. CDR3 sequence (DNA): TGCGCCAGCAGCTTGGGCGGGGGGCTGAACACCGGGGAGCTGTTTTTT.

The rearrangement joins TRBV10-3 to TRBJ1-5, with TRBD1 matching 7 bases. Germline-derived CDR1 and CDR2 are ENHRY and SYGVKD. This CDR3 has 14 residues. The trim removed 8 bases at V and 0 bases at J, leaving 4 bases unmatched. CDR3 in amino acids: CAIGDRHSNQPQHF. The CDR3 nucleotides are TGTGCCATCGGGGACAGACATAGCAATCAGCCCCAGCATTTT.

A remark on this clone: Relative to the germline gene, one junction end is altered; a read error may explain this. The chain combines TRBV11-3 with TRBJ2-5, with a tentative D call TRBD2 (5 bases). In germline, CDR1 is SGHNT, CDR2 YENEEA. The CDR3 loop spans 12 amino acids. The CDR3 DNA reads TGTGCCAGCAGCCTAGAGGGTGAGACCCAGTACTTC. Its translation: CASSLEGETQYF.

With respect to this clone: This specimen includes other DNA sequences encoding the same CDR3. The chain combines TRBV9 with TRBJ2-1; D not certain. This CDR3 has 14 amino acids. V gave up 4 bases and J gave up 0 bases, with 8 bases separating them. Germline V CDR1 and CDR2: SGDLS, YYNGEE. The CDR3 coding sequence is TGTGCCAGCAGCCGGACGCCCTCCTACAATGAGCAGTTCTTC. Amino acids: CASSRTPSYNEQFF. Full variable domain (outside the CDR3, taken from reference TRBV9 and TRBJ2-1): DSGVTQTPKHLITATGQRVTLRCSPRSGDLSVYWYQQSLDQGLQFLIQYYNGEERAKGNILERFSAQQFPDLHSELNLSSLELGDSALYFCASSRTPSYNEQFFGPGTRLTVL.

J is TRBJ1-5 and V is TRBV4-3, with D unresolved. This CDR3 contains 13 residues. Trimming shortened V by 3 bases and J by 4 bases, and 7 bases separated the two germline ends. Germline-derived CDR1 and CDR2 are LGHNA and YSLEER. The CDR3 is CASSQTFNQPQHF. In DNA, the CDR3 is TGCGCCAGCAGCCAGACCTTTAATCAGCCCCAGCATTTT.

This chain uses TRBV6-1 with TRBJ1-1; 10 nucleotides align to TRBD1. Trimming removed 5 bases from V and 7 bases from J; junction bases left unmatched: 10. CDR1 MNHNS and CDR2 SASEGT come from the germline V gene. The CDR3 extends over 15 amino acids. CDR3 sequence: CASSPPDRGRGEAFF. CDR3 coding DNA: TGTGCCAGCAGTCCCCCCGACAGGGGGCGGGGTGAAGCTTTCTTT.